The 28 T cell receptor beta chains presented below share a single source sample, sequenced in a study of T cell responses to AZD1222 COVID-19 vaccine. Data came from immunoSEQ multiplex PCR; TCRdb stores just in-frame clones and leaves some out. In the table there are roughly 120,000 clones, more than 85% of which are singletons. Here the sequenced sample was peripheral blood, taken 28 days after the second AZD1222 dose. These receptors were collected from an adult who received the AZD1222 COVID-19 vaccine.

The chain joins TRBV4-2 to TRBJ1-6; tentatively, D is TRBD1 (5 bases). Germline assignment: CDR1 LGHNA and CDR2 YNFKEQ. This CDR3 spans 18 amino acids. V lost 0 bases, J lost 7 bases, and 19 bases lay in between. The CDR3 DNA is TGTGCCAGCAGCCAAGATCTTGGGGCAGGAGAGGGGAATTCACCCCTCCACTTT. This gives the protein CASSQDLGAGEGNSPLHF.

The chain couples TRBV12-3 or TRBV12-4 to TRBJ1-4; D is uncertain. This CDR3 has 11 residues. Trimming shortened V by 6 bases and J by 6 bases, and 5 bases separated the two germline ends. The CDR3 DNA reads as TGTGCCAGCAGCGAGTATGAAAAACTGTTTTTT. This gives the protein CASSEYEKLFF.

The chain couples TRBV5-5 to TRBJ1-3; D perhaps matches TRBD1 (6 bases). Looked up from germline, CDR1 is SGHKS and CDR2 is YYEKEE (reference sequence). Trimming pared 4 bases from V and 4 bases from J, leaving 18 bases between. This CDR3 is 16 amino acids long. This CDR3 is CASSPTPPGVGNTIYF. DNA for the CDR3: TGTGCCAGCAGCCCCACTCCCCCAGGGGTAGGAAACACCATATATTTT.

This clone appeared a few times. V is TRBV19 and J is TRBJ1-2; 8 positions match TRBD1. The V segment lost 6 bases and the J segment 5 bases; nucleotides outside the gene matches: 11. The CDR3 has 15 residues. CDR1 is LNHDA and CDR2 is SQIVND in the germline V gene (reference sequence). DNA for the CDR3: TGTGCCAGTAGCGAGCCCCGACAGGGGAAATATGGCTACACCTTC. Translated: CASSEPRQGKYGYTF.

This chain connects TRBV6-5 to TRBJ1-6; D gene ambiguous. Germline lookup yields CDR1 MNHEY and CDR2 SVGAGI. This CDR3 spans 14 amino acids. V lost 6 bases, J lost 7 bases, and 13 bases lay in between. CDR3 loop: CASSRTDFNSPLHF. In nucleotides, the CDR3 is TGTGCCAGCAGCCGCACAGATTTCAATTCACCCCTCCACTTT.

This chain joins TRBV6-5 and TRBJ1-2; 10 nucleotides agree with TRBD1. The CDR3 is 16 amino acids. Germline loops: CDR1 MNHEY, CDR2 SVGAGI. Unmatched junction bases numbered 13, after V lost 4 bases and J lost 8 bases. The CDR3 region is CASSSPRLDRGNGYTF. CDR3 nucleotide sequence: TGTGCCAGCAGTTCCCCCCGATTGGACAGGGGGAACGGCTACACCTTC.

The chain joins TRBV2 to TRBJ1-1, with TRBD1 matching 7 bases. Per germline, CDR1 SNHLY and CDR2 FYNNEI. Unmatched junction bases numbered 8, after V lost 2 bases and J lost 5 bases. The CDR3 contains 15 residues. Here the CDR3 reads CASSETGVRWTEAFF. The CDR3, as DNA: TGTGCCAGCAGTGAAACAGGGGTTAGATGGACTGAAGCTTTCTTT. Looking up the rest from reference TRBV2 and TRBJ1-1 gives the full variable domain: EPEVTQTPSHQVTQMGQEVILRCVPISNHLYFYWYRQILGQKVEFLVSFYNNEISEKSEIFDDQFSVERPDGSNFTLKIRSTKLEDSAMYFCASSETGVRWTEAFFGQGTRLTVV.

This clone appeared a few times. The same CDR3 is also encoded by other DNA sequences in this sample. This chain connects TRBV7-2 to TRBJ1-3; D uncertain. This CDR3 is 14 amino acids long. V gave up 1 base and J gave up 0 bases, with 4 bases separating them. Germline-derived CDR1 and CDR2 are SGHTA and FQGNSA. This CDR3 is CASSLGYSGNTIYF. As DNA, the CDR3 is TGTGCCAGCAGCTTAGGATACTCTGGAAACACCATATATTTT.

This clone was counted at least ten times. V is TRBV30 and J is TRBJ2-7, with D possibly being TRBD2 (5 bases). Germline V CDR1 and CDR2: GTSNPN, SVGIG (reference sequence). Deletions cut 1 base from V and 5 bases from J, with 12 bases between. The CDR3 is made up of 13 amino acids. CDR3 in amino acids: CAWSDVWENEQYF. CDR3 nucleotides: TGTGCCTGGAGTGATGTCTGGGAGAACGAGCAGTACTTC.

A note on this clone: An end of the junction differs from the germline gene, which may be a read error. The chain joins TRBV11-2 to TRBJ1-3; 9 bases are shared with TRBD1. The CDR3 has 12 residues. Germline-derived CDR1 and CDR2 are SGHAT and FQNNGV. CDR3 bases: TGTGCCAGCAGCTTAGCACAGGGGGCCTTTTCCTTT. It specifies CASSLAQGAFSF.

V is TRBV18 and J is TRBJ1-6, with TRBD1 identical over 9 bases. CDR1 and CDR2 (germline): KGHSH, LQKENI. V lost 6 bases to trimming and J lost 8 bases; unmatched junction nucleotides: 8. This CDR3 region has 15 residues. The CDR3 sequence is CASSRLDRGDSPLHF. The CDR3 coding sequence is TGTGCCAGCTCTCGACTGGACAGGGGTGATTCACCCCTCCACTTT. The whole variable domain, filled in from reference TRBV18 and TRBJ1-6, reads NAGVMQNPRHLVRRRGQEARLRCSPMKGHSHVYWYRQLPEEGLKFMVYLQKENIIDESGMPKERFSAEFPKEGPSILRIQQVVRGDSAAYFCASSRLDRGDSPLHFGNGTRLTVT.

The V gene is TRBV5-4, the J gene TRBJ1-5; D is possibly TRBD1 (6 bases). CDR1 and CDR2 (germline): SGHNT, YYREEE (reference sequence). The CDR3 extends over 16 amino acids. The V end lost 4 bases, the J end lost 6 bases, and 20 bases lay between the germline ends. CDR3 sequence (DNA): TGTGCCAGCAGCCGCTTAAGAACAGGGATGGGTCAGCCCCAGCATTTT. Residues: CASSRLRTGMGQPQHF.

The V call is TRBV18, the J call TRBJ2-7; possibly TRBD1 for D (5 bases). The germline V gene encodes CDR1 KGHSH and CDR2 LQKENI. This CDR3 has 14 amino acids. Trimming cost V 2 bases and J 1 base, with 9 bases left between them. CDR3 loop: CASSPGARSYEQYF. The CDR3 DNA is TGTGCCAGCTCACCAGGGGCACGGTCCTACGAGCAGTACTTC.

This clone was recorded once. The chain employs TRBV4-1 and TRBJ2-6, with 9 bases matching TRBD2. Trimming at V came to 4 bases and at J to 5 bases, leaving 6 bases not matched to a gene. CDR3 length equals 16 residues. CDR1 MGHRA and CDR2 YSYEKL come from the germline V gene. CDR3 DNA: TGCGCCAGCAGCCCGGGGACTAGCCCTCGGGCCAACGTCCTGACTTTC. It yields the protein CASSPGTSPRANVLTF.

As concerns this clone: Germline is not matched at one junction end, which may reflect a read error. The rearrangement links TRBV19 to TRBJ2-7, with D possibly matching TRBD1 (5 bases). The CDR3 is 13 amino acids. The germline CDR1 and CDR2 sequences are LNHDA and SQIVND (reference sequence). The CDR3 DNA reads TGTGCCAGCAGTACCCGACAGTCCTACGAGCAGTACTTC. It specifies CASSTRQSYEQYF.

This clone was seen a handful of times. The genes are TRBV19 and TRBJ2-1; 11 bases line up with TRBD1. V was clipped by 5 bases and J by 10 bases; unmatched bases: 10. CDR3 size: 15 residues. Looked up from germline, CDR1 is LNHDA and CDR2 is SQIVND (reference sequence). CDR3: CASSFTGTGGLEQFF. Written as DNA, the CDR3 is TGTGCCAGTAGTTTCACCGGGACAGGGGGGCTGGAGCAGTTCTTC.

CDR3 in amino acids: CATPRPYNEQFF. The CDR3 DNA follows: TGCGCCACCCCGAGACCCTACAATGAGCAGTTCTTC. The chain has TRBV10-1 and TRBJ2-1; D gene ambiguous. The CDR3 is 12 residues long. The ends were cut back, 10 bases at V and 2 bases at J, with 9 bases in the middle. Germline CDR1 reads WNHNN; CDR2 reads SYGVQD (reference sequence).

This clone has a handful of counts. CDR3: CASSLWTSGNTGELFF. The CDR3 nucleotides read TGTGCCAGCAGCCTGTGGACTAGCGGCAACACCGGGGAGCTGTTTTTT. The V and J genes are TRBV3-1 (or the pseudogene TRBV3-2) and TRBJ2-2; 10 bases match TRBD2. The CDR3 is 16 residues long. The trim removed 4 bases at V and 2 bases at J, leaving 4 bases unmatched. CDR1 LGHDT and CDR2 YNNKEL come from the germline V gene (reference sequence).

The chain combines TRBV7-9 with TRBJ1-5; D remains ambiguous. Germline CDR1 reads SEHNR; CDR2 reads FQNEAQ (reference sequence). The V end was cut by 1 base, the J end by 0 bases, with 4 bases between. CDR3 size: 14 residues. This chain's CDR3 is CASSLGFSNQPQHF. CDR3 DNA sequence: TGTGCCAGCAGCTTAGGATTTAGCAATCAGCCCCAGCATTTT.

The sample holds a few counts of this clone. The CDR3 region is CASSTGTGEGYGYTF. The CDR3, as DNA: TGTGCCAGCAGTACTGGGACAGGGGAGGGCTATGGCTACACCTTC. The genes are TRBV6-2 or TRBV6-3 and TRBJ1-2, with 10 bases fitting TRBD1. CDR1 and CDR2 from the germline V gene are MNHEY and SVGEGT. Trimming cost V 5 bases and J 4 bases; bases outside gene matches: 7. This CDR3 region has 15 residues.

This sequence joins TRBV19 and TRBJ2-7; 14 nucleotides match TRBD2. Per germline, CDR1 LNHDA and CDR2 SQIVND (reference sequence). The length of the CDR3 is 16 residues. V lost 6 bases to trimming and J lost 5 bases; unmatched junction nucleotides: 9. CDR3 bases: TGTGCCAGTAGCGTCACCGGGACTAGCGGGGGAGACGAGCAGTACTTC. The encoded protein is CASSVTGTSGGDEQYF.

On this clone: The same CDR3 can be traced to other DNA sequences in this sample. The rearrangement links TRBV12-3 or TRBV12-4 to TRBJ2-2; D uncertain. V was trimmed by 6 bases and J by 3 bases, leaving 5 bases between them. This CDR3 comprises 12 residues. CDR3 DNA: TGTGCCAGCAGGCCTGACACCGGGGAGCTGTTTTTT. It encodes CASRPDTGELFF.

This chain uses TRBV6-5 with TRBJ2-1; 8 bases are shared with TRBD2. Germline CDR1 is MNHEY and CDR2 is SVGAGI. V dropped 6 bases and J dropped 4; count of bases not matched to a gene: 8. This CDR3 spans 15 amino acids. The CDR3 sequence: CASSYRGGFYNEQFF. For the CDR3, the DNA is TGTGCCAGCAGCTACCGCGGGGGGTTTTACAATGAGCAGTTCTTC.

V and J are TRBV30 and TRBJ2-5; D unclear. CDR3 length equals 11 residues. Germline V gene data show CDR1 as GTSNPN and CDR2 as SVGIG (reference sequence). The V end lost 0 bases, the J end lost 5 bases, and 4 bases lay between the germline ends. The CDR3 DNA is TGTGCCTGGAGTGTATGGGAGACCCAGTACTTC. It encodes CAWSVWETQYF.

This chain joins TRBV7-2 and TRBJ1-5; possible D gene TRBD1, 5 bases. The germline V gene has CDR1 SGHTA and CDR2 FQGNSA. The CDR3 is made up of 13 amino acids. With 1 base removed from V and 7 bases from J, the gap between germline ends came to 8 bases. The CDR3 DNA reads TGTGCCAGCAGCTTAGAGCAGGGCCAGCCCCAGCATTTT. Translation: CASSLEQGQPQHF.

The chain joins TRBV5-5 to TRBJ1-3; D is perhaps TRBD1 (6 bases). The germline CDR1 and CDR2 sequences are SGHKS and YYEKEE (reference sequence). V was shortened by 5 bases and J by 0 bases, with 12 bases between the two germline ends. The CDR3 is 15 amino acids. In nucleotides, the CDR3 is TGTGCCAGCAGTCGGGACACCTTCTCTGGAAACACCATATATTTT. Its translation is CASSRDTFSGNTIYF. Full variable domain (remainder filled in from reference TRBV5-5 and TRBJ1-3): DAGVTQSPTHLIKTRGQQVTLRCSPISGHKSVSWYQQVLGQGPQFIFQYYEKEERGRGNFPDRFSARQFPNYSSELNVNALLLGDSALYLCASSRDTFSGNTIYFGEGSWLTVV.

As concerns this clone: The same CDR3 arises from other DNA sequences in this sample as well. The CDR3 nucleotides read TGTGCCAGCAGCTTAGGCGGGAACTATGGCTACACCTTC. Translation gives CASSLGGNYGYTF. The chain carries TRBV7-8 and TRBJ1-2, with D uncertain. The germline CDR1 and CDR2 sequences are SGHVS and FQNEAQ. The CDR3 length is 13 residues. V lost 1 base, J lost 2 bases, and 5 bases lay in between.

The V call is TRBV19, the J call TRBJ2-5; D perhaps matches TRBD1 (6 bases). The CDR3 extends over 14 amino acids. The V gene's germline CDR1 is LNHDA and CDR2 SQIVND (reference sequence). V lost 2 bases to trimming and J lost 9 bases, with 16 bases between them. This CDR3 reads CASSITGLAVAQYF. Here the CDR3 DNA reads TGTGCCAGTAGTATAACAGGGCTTGCAGTGGCCCAGTACTTC.